The 10 T cell receptor beta chains presented below share a single source sample, sequenced in a study of cytomegalovirus exposure and HLA in healthy donors. Primers for the PCR totalled 60 Vbeta and 13 Jbeta. This table comes from immunoSEQ multiplex PCR, and its TCRdb copy is limited to in-frame clones, with some not included. Here the sample spans more than 95,000 clones, around 81% being singletons. The sequencing input was PBMCs. Receptors originate from a female donor in good health and CMV-seronegative.

The V gene is TRBV2, the J gene TRBJ1-2; TRBD1 aligns across 7 bases. The ends lost 6 bases at V and 7 bases at J; junction bases unmatched: 8. Germline V lookup: CDR1 SNHLY, CDR2 FYNNEI. The CDR3 consists of 13 residues. For the CDR3, the DNA is TGTGCCAGCAGATCCAGACAGGGACGTGGCTACACCTTC. Protein sequence: CASRSRQGRGYTF.

The V gene is TRBV27, the J gene TRBJ2-1, with 7 bases aligning to TRBD1. The germline V gene encodes CDR1 MNHEY and CDR2 SMNVEV (reference sequence). Germline trimming cut 6 bases from V and 3 bases from J; bases unmatched to any gene: 8. This CDR3 is 15 amino acids long. CDR3 residues: CASRENRGVYNEQFF. In DNA form, the CDR3 reads TGTGCCAGCAGGGAAAACAGGGGAGTCTACAATGAGCAGTTCTTC.

The V and J genes are TRBV6-5 and TRBJ1-5; 9 nucleotides line up with TRBD1. This CDR3 has 15 amino acids. The trim removed 6 bases at V and 5 bases at J, leaving 8 bases unmatched. The germline V gene encodes CDR1 MNHEY and CDR2 SVGAGI. In DNA, the CDR3 is TGTGCCAGCAGCCGGGACAGGGCAGGGGATCAGCCCCAGCATTTT. Translating it yields CASSRDRAGDQPQHF.

The V and J genes are TRBV9 and TRBJ1-6; D unclear. Germline CDR1 SGDLS, CDR2 YYNGEE. This CDR3 is built from 17 residues. V was shortened by 4 bases and J by 0 bases, with 14 bases between the two germline ends. The CDR3 region has the DNA TGTGCCAGCAGCTTTAACCTGAGAAGCTCCTATAATTCACCCCTCCACTTT. Encoded protein: CASSFNLRSSYNSPLHF.

V is TRBV6-6 and J is TRBJ1-3; D uncertain. Germline loops: CDR1 MNHNY, CDR2 SVGAGI (reference sequence). The CDR3 is 15 amino acids. V was clipped by 8 bases and J by 0 bases, with 14 bases between them. The CDR3 nucleotides read TGTGCCAGCCGGCCCCAGGCAGCCTCTGGAAACACCATATATTTT. Translating gives CASRPQAASGNTIYF.

V gene TRBV9 combines with J gene TRBJ2-7, with TRBD1 as a possible D gene (5 bases). Per germline, CDR1 SGDLS and CDR2 YYNGEE. V was pared by 4 bases and J by 5 bases, with 19 bases between. The CDR3 totals 15 residues. The chain's CDR3 is CASSPRQGSPNEQYF. Here the CDR3 DNA reads TGTGCCAGCAGCCCCCGCCAGGGAAGCCCTAACGAGCAGTACTTC.

The chain is built from TRBV19 and TRBJ1-1, with TRBD1 matching over 7 bases. V lost 4 bases and J lost 3; bases outside the gene matches: 5. The CDR3 is made up of 14 amino acids. Looked up from germline, CDR1 is LNHDA and CDR2 is SQIVND (reference sequence). This CDR3 reads CASSTQGSYTEAFF. The CDR3 DNA follows: TGTGCCAGTAGTACACAGGGGTCTTACACTGAAGCTTTCTTT.

The chain combines TRBV19 with TRBJ2-1; D ambiguous. Germline-derived CDR1 and CDR2 are LNHDA and SQIVND (reference sequence). The V end lost 3 bases, the J end lost 3 bases, and 6 bases lay between the germline ends. CDR3 length: 13 amino acids. The CDR3 region has the DNA TGTGCCAGTAGTATTGCCAGCTACAATGAGCAGTTCTTC. Translating it yields CASSIASYNEQFF.

Here the CDR3 DNA reads TGTGCCAGCAGCTTAGTACAGGGCCCGGTCGCTGAAGCTTTCTTT. This gives the protein CASSLVQGPVAEAFF. The chain carries TRBV7-6 and TRBJ1-1; tentatively, D is TRBD1 (6 bases). V was pared by 1 base and J by 6 bases, with 15 bases between. Per the germline V gene, CDR1 is SGHVS and CDR2 is FNYEAQ. This CDR3 is built from 15 residues.

The rearrangement uses TRBV7-8 and TRBJ2-2, with D perhaps matching TRBD2 (5 bases). Germline-derived CDR1 and CDR2 are SGHVS and FQNEAQ. The CDR3 length is 15 residues. V was trimmed by 1 base and J by 2 bases, leaving 8 bases between them. Written as DNA, the CDR3 is TGTGCCAGCAGCTTAGGGACTTCCAACACCGGGGAGCTGTTTTTT. It yields the protein CASSLGTSNTGELFF.